A selection of T cell receptor beta chains follows, all from one sample in a study of blood T cell repertoires in COVID-19. Method: immunoSEQ multiplex PCR; TCRdb's copy keeps in-frame clones and lacks some. This table has 130,000 to 150,000 clones, 65% to 85% appearing once. The specimen sequenced was peripheral blood. These receptors were taken from a man in his fifties or sixties with active or convalescent COVID-19. CDR3s include the opening cysteine and the closing phenylalanine or tryptophan. The D gene is left open where the match is weak. Clone sizes are given selectively: once, few, many, or a class where the clone is expanded.

>TRBJ2-3|TRBV9|TRBD2|-
CASSGRGRAINTQYF
TGTGCCAGCAGCGGACGAGGGAGGGCCATTAATACGCAGTATTTT
>TRBJ2-7|TRBV6-5|-|once
CAGTGTDFYEQYF
TGTGCCGGGACCGGGACTGACTTCTACGAGCAGTACTTC
>TRBJ2-3|TRBV27|TRBD2|-
CASSLGTSGSWSTDTQYF
TGTGCCAGCAGTCTCGGGACTAGCGGGAGTTGGAGCACAGATACGCAGTATTTT
>TRBJ2-1|TRBV6-4|TRBD2|-
CASSDLGGLAGAQFF
TGTGCCAGCAGTGACTTGGGGGGACTAGCGGGAGCCCAGTTCTTC
>TRBJ2-7|TRBV27|-|-
CASSSLDIPYEQYF
TGTGCCAGCAGTTCCCTCGACATCCCTTACGAGCAGTACTTC
>TRBJ2-7|TRBV4-1|-|few
CASSPQQGLPYEQYF
TGCGCCAGCAGCCCCCAACAGGGCCTTCCCTACGAGCAGTACTTC
>TRBJ2-1|TRBV19|-|-
CASQINSAFSSYNEQFF
TGTGCCAGCCAGATTAATAGCGCCTTTAGCTCCTACAATGAGCAGTTCTTC
>TRBJ2-1|TRBV7-3|TRBD2|-
CASSWGLAGGNEQFF
TGTGCCAGCAGCTGGGGACTAGCGGGAGGGAATGAGCAGTTCTTC
>TRBJ2-1|TRBV11-2|TRBD2|-
CASSEIAGKNEQFF
TGTGCCAGCAGCGAGATAGCGGGTAAAAATGAGCAGTTCTTC
>TRBJ2-1|TRBV24-1|-|once
CATSTAYGTLNNEQFF
TGTGCCACCAGTACGGCGTACGGGACTCTTAACAATGAGCAGTTCTTC